This T cell receptor beta chain derives from a study of blood T cell repertoires in COVID-19. This clone was seen once. Here immunoSEQ multiplex PCR was the method, and the copy in TCRdb shows in-frame clones only, minus some. The top ten hold roughly 2.9% of the sample, which has 170,000 or so clones, roughly 88% seen once. V was pared by 2 bases and J by 1 base, with 7 bases between. This CDR3 region has 14 residues. Germline CDR1 is MGHDK and CDR2 is SYGVNS. This receptor was obtained from a woman aged 55-69 years with acute or convalescent COVID-19. Material: peripheral blood. The chain joins TRBV25-1 to TRBJ2-3; D is possibly TRBD2 (5 bases). CDR3 in amino acids: CASSEQAGTDTQYF. The DNA for the CDR3 is TGTGCCAGCAGTGAACAAGCGGGCACAGATACGCAGTATTTT.